Detailed here is one T cell receptor beta chain. Its antigen is currently unknown. Unmatched junction bases numbered 6, after V lost 4 bases and J lost 6 bases. Per the germline V gene, CDR1 is SGHDT and CDR2 is YYEEEE. CDR3 length: 15 residues. Both 60 Vbeta primers and 13 Jbeta primers went into the PCR. This table comes from immunoSEQ multiplex PCR, and its TCRdb copy is limited to in-frame clones, with some not included. The sample records over 50,000 clones, 55% to 85% being singletons. Nominally healthy donors provided the samples, though records likely missed some immune exposures. This sample was included in a study of cytomegalovirus exposure and HLA in healthy donors. Study results and limitations: In a later analysis, a genetic analysis reported fewer productive-TCR N-insertions in an Asian-associated ancestry cluster than the cohort average. Some TCR beta chains (roughly 160 of them) were listed as cytomegalovirus-associated.

The origin of this receptor is a man aged 35 to 55 in good health and CMV-seropositive. The V and J genes are TRBV5-6 and TRBJ2-2, with 10 bases that match TRBD1. Sequences were obtained from PBMCs. CDR3 DNA sequence: TGTGCCAGCAGCGCGGGGACAGGGGTTGCCGGGGAGCTGTTTTTT. Translated, it gives CASSAGTGVAGELFF.